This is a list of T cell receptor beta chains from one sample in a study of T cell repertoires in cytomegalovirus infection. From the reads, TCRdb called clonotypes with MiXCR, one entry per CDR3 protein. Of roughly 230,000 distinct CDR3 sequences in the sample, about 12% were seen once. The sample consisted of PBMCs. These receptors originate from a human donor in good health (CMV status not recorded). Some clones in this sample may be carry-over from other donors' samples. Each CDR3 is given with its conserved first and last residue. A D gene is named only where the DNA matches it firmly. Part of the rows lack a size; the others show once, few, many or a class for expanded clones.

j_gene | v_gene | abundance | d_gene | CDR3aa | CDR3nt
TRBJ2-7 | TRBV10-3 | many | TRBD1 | CAIRMDRDREQYF | TGTGCCATCAGGATGGACAGGGATAGGGAGCAGTACTTC
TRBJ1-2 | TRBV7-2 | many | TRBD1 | CASSLQGGLYGYTF | TGTGCCAGCAGCTTACAAGGGGGCCTCTATGGCTACACCTTC
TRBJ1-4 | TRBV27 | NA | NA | CASSFGGTVNEKLFF | TGTGCCAGCAGTTTTGGAGGGACGGTTAATGAAAAACTGTTTTTT
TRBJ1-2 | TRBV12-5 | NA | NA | CASTITGIPNYGYTF | TGTGCTAGTACTATCACAGGGATCCCTAACTATGGCTACACCTTC
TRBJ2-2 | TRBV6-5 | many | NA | CASRSLGRHHPNTGELFF | TGTGCCAGCAGATCCCTAGGGCGCCATCATCCGAACACCGGGGAGCTGTTTTTT
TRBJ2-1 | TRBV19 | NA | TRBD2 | CATKGLLAGDNEQFF | TGTGCCACGAAAGGTCTACTAGCGGGAGACAATGAGCAGTTCTTC
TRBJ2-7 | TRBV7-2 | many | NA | CASSLYGSIGEQYF | TGTGCCAGCAGCTTATACGGGAGCATCGGCGAGCAGTACTTC
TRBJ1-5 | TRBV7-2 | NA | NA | CASSLGAGFDHGPQHF | TGTGCCAGCAGCTTAGGGGCAGGGTTCGATCACGGGCCCCAGCATTTT
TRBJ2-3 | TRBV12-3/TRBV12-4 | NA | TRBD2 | CASSLAGENSYTQYF | TGTGCCAGCAGTCTAGCGGGAGAGAACAGTTATACGCAGTATTTT
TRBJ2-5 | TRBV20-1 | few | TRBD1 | CSAPSGTGQETQYF | TGCAGTGCTCCTTCCGGGACAGGGCAAGAGACCCAGTACTTC
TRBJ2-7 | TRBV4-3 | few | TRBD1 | CASSQDDRESSYEQYF | TGCGCCAGCAGCCAAGACGACAGGGAAAGCTCCTACGAGCAGTACTTC
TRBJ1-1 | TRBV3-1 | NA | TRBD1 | CASSHGQGQVNTEAFF | TGTGCCAGCAGCCACGGCCAGGGACAGGTGAACACTGAAGCTTTCTTT
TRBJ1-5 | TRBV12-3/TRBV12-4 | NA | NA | CASSLTRGQPQHF | TGTGCCAGCAGTTTAACTCGGGGTCAGCCCCAGCATTTT
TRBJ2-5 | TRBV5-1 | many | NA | CASSWQGSQETQYF | TGCGCCAGCAGCTGGCAAGGATCTCAAGAGACCCAGTACTTC
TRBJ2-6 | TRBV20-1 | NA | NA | CSEFAVHGANVLTF | TGCAGTGAGTTTGCGGTGCATGGGGCCAACGTCCTGACTTTC
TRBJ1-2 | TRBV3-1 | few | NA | CASSQGQGAYGYTF | TGTGCCAGCAGCCAAGGACAAGGTGCCTATGGCTACACCTTC
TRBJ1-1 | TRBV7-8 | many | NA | CASSLTGYPEAFF | TGTGCCAGCAGCTTAACCGGTTATCCTGAAGCTTTCTTT
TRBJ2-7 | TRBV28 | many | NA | CASSFKTDFLEVSYEQYF | TGTGCCAGCAGTTTTAAAACCGACTTCCTGGAGGTATCCTACGAGCAGTACTTC
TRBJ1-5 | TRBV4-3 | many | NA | CASSQGIAGQPQHF | TGCGCCAGCAGCCAAGGGATTGCGGGACAGCCCCAGCATTTT
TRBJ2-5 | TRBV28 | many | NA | CASSLSYGGETQYF | TGTGCCAGCAGTTTATCCTACGGCGGAGAGACCCAGTACTTC
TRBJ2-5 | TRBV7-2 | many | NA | CASSLMPGETQYF | TGTGCCAGCAGCTTAATGCCGGGAGAGACCCAGTACTTC
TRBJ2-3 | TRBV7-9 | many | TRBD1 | CASSPGTGVPDTQYF | TGTGCCAGCAGCCCCGGGACAGGGGTGCCAGATACGCAGTATTTT
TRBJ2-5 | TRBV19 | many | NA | CASRGGQEETQYF | TGTGCCAGTAGAGGGGGGCAGGAAGAGACCCAGTACTTC
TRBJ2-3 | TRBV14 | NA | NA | CASSRGVYTQYF | TGTGCCAGCAGCCGCGGGGTTTATACGCAGTATTTT
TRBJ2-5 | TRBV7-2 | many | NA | CASSSRSKGETQYF | TGTGCCAGCAGCTCCCGATCGAAAGGGGAGACCCAGTACTTC
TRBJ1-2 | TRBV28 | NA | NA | CASSLTRAGGYTF | TGTGCCAGCAGTTTAACCAGAGCGGGTGGCTACACCTTC
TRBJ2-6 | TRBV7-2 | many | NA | CASSLERRFSGANVLTF | TGTGCCAGCAGCTTAGAAAGACGGTTCTCTGGGGCCAACGTCCTGACTTTC
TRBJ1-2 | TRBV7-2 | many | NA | CASSTGGGTSYGYTF | TGTGCCAGCAGCACCGGCGGGGGGACCAGCTATGGCTACACCTTC
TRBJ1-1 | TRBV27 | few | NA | CASSLSPVSNTEAFF | TGTGCCAGCAGTTTATCTCCAGTGTCCAACACTGAAGCTTTCTTT
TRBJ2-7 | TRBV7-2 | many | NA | CASSLDGSGTPYEQYF | TGTGCCAGCAGCTTAGATGGGTCGGGCACACCCTACGAGCAGTACTTC
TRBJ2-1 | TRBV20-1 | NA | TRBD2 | CSARTSSLVYNEQFF | TGCAGTGCTCGGACTAGTTCCTTGGTCTACAATGAGCAGTTCTTC
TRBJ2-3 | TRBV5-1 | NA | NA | CASSRPTRGTTDTQYF | TGCGCCAGCAGCCGCCCGACTAGAGGGACCACAGATACGCAGTATTTT
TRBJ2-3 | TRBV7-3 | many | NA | CASAAQEDTQYF | TGTGCCAGCGCCGCCCAGGAGGATACGCAGTATTTT
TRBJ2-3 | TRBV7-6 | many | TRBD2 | CASSLAWASGADTQYF | TGTGCCAGCAGCTTAGCCTGGGCTAGCGGGGCAGATACGCAGTATTTT
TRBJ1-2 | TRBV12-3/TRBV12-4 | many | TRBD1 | CASSAGTGRDYGYTF | TGTGCCAGCAGTGCCGGGACAGGGAGGGACTATGGCTACACCTTC
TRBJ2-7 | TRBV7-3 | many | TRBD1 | CASSRQGRSEQYF | TGTGCCAGCAGCCGACAGGGCAGGAGCGAGCAGTACTTC
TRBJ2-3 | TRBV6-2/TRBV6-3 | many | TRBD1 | CASSYGQGVTDTQYF | TGTGCCAGCAGTTACGGACAGGGGGTCACAGATACGCAGTATTTT
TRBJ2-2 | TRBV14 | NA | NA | CASSPSRWELFF | TGTGCCAGCAGCCCCTCGAGGTGGGAGCTGTTTTTT
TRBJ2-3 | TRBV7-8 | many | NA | CASSFEPAEDTQYF | TGTGCCAGCAGCTTCGAGCCCGCGGAAGATACGCAGTATTTT